This note documents a single TCR beta chain sequence. A second PCR, run for roughly 7 to 11 cycles, used a sample-barcoded 5' primer plus a J-beta primer mix. TCRdb re-called the 5' RACE reads through MiXCR, storing one row per CDR3 protein. The sample holds hundreds of thousands of distinct CDR3 sequences, 49% seen once. The data are from a study of blood T cells in healthy people across ages. CDR1 is MGHDK, CDR2 SYGVNS, per germline. Trimming shortened V by 2 bases and J by 4 bases, and 11 bases separated the two germline ends. CDR3 size: 14 residues. The sequenced material came from blood. This chain joins TRBV25-1 and TRBJ2-5, with D maybe TRBD1 (5 bases). This receptor was obtained from a woman aged 55 to 70 in good health. The CDR3 sequence is CASSERLGAETQYF. CDR3 DNA: TGTGCCAGCAGTGAACGTCTAGGGGCAGAGACCCAGTACTTC.